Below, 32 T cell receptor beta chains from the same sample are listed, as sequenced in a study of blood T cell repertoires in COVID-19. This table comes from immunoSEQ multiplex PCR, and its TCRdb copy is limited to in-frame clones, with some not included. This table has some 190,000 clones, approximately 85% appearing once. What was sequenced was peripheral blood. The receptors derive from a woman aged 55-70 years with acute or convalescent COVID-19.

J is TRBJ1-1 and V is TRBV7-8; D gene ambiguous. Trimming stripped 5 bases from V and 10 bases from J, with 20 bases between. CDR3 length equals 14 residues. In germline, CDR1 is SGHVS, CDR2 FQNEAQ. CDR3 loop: CASSTGPTSGGAFF. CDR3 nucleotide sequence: TGTGCCAGCAGCACTGGACCCACCTCGGGAGGAGCTTTCTTT.

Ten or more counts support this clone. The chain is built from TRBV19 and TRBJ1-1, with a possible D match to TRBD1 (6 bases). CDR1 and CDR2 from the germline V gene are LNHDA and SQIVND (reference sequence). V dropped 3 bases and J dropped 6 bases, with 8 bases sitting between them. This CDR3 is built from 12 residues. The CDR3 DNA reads TGTGCCAGTAGTATTGGGGGCTCTGAAGCTTTCTTT. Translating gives CASSIGGSEAFF.

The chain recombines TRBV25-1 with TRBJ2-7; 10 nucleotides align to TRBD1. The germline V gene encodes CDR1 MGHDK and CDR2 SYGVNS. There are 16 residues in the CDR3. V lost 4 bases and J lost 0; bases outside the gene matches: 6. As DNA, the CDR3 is TGTGCCAGCAGTGGTGACAGGGGGCCTAGCTCCTACGAGCAGTACTTC. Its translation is CASSGDRGPSSYEQYF.

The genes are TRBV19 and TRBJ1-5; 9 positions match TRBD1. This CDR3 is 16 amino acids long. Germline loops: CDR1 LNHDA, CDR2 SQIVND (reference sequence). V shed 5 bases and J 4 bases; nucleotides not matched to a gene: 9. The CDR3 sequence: CASSFRRQGVNQPQHF. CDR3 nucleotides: TGTGCCAGTAGTTTCCGGCGACAGGGGGTGAATCAGCCCCAGCATTTT.

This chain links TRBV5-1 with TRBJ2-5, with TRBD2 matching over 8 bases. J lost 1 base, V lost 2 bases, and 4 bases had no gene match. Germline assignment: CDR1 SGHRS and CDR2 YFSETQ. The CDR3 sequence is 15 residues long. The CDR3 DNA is TGCGCCAGCAGCTTTAGCGGGGCATTCCAAGAGACCCAGTACTTC. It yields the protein CASSFSGAFQETQYF.

The CDR3 DNA reads TGCGCCAGCAGCCGCGGGAGCCTTGAAGAGCAGTTCTTC. Amino acid sequence: CASSRGSLEEQFF. The chain joins TRBV5-1 to TRBJ2-1; TRBD2 aligns across 7 bases. Germline V gene sequence: CDR1 SGHRS, CDR2 YFSETQ. This CDR3 has 13 amino acids. The V segment lost 4 bases and the J segment 10 bases; nucleotides outside the gene matches: 8. Using reference TRBV5-1 and TRBJ2-1 for the parts outside the CDR3, the full variable domain is KAGVTQTPRYLIKTRGQQVTLSCSPISGHRSVSWYQQTPGQGLQFLFEYFSETQRNKGNFPGRFSGRQFSNSRSEMNVSTLELGDSALYLCASSRGSLEEQFFGPGTRLTVL.

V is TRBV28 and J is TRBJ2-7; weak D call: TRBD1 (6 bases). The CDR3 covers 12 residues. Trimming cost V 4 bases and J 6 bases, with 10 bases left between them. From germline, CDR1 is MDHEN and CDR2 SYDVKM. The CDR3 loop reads CASSSGATEQYF. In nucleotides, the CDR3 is TGTGCCAGCAGTTCAGGGGCTACCGAGCAGTACTTC.

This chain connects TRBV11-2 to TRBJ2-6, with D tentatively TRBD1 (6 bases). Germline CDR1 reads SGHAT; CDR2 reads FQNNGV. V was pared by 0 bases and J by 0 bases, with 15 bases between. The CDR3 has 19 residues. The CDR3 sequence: CASSLDQIGQISGANVLTF. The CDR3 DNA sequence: TGTGCCAGCAGCTTAGATCAAATCGGACAGATCTCTGGGGCCAACGTCCTGACTTTC.

The DNA of the CDR3 is TGTGCCAGCGAGGGACAGGGTTATGGCTACACCTTC. Amino acid sequence: CASEGQGYGYTF. The chain employs TRBV2 and TRBJ1-2, with TRBD1 identical over 9 bases. Germline CDR1 SNHLY, CDR2 FYNNEI. This CDR3 spans 12 amino acids. The J segment lost 5 bases and the V segment lost 8 bases, leaving 3 bases of the junction unmatched.

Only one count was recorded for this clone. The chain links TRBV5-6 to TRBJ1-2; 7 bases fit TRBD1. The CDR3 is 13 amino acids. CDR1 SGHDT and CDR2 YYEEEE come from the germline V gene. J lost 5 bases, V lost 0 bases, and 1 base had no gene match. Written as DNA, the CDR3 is TGTGCCAGCAGCTTGGACAGGGGATATGGCTACACCTTC. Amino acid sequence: CASSLDRGYGYTF.

The CDR3 DNA is TGCAGCGTTAGGACAGCTGAAGCTTTCTTT. Its translation: CSVRTAEAFF. The rearrangement links TRBV29-1 to TRBJ1-1; TRBD1 might be the D (6 bases). CDR1 is SQVTM, CDR2 ANQGSEA, per germline. With 5 bases removed from V and 6 bases from J, the gap between germline ends came to 7 bases. This CDR3 region has 10 residues.

CDR3 DNA sequence: TGCAGCGTTGAAGTCTCGACAGGGTCCGCCTACAATGAGCAGTTCTTC. Residues: CSVEVSTGSAYNEQFF. The chain employs TRBV29-1 and TRBJ2-1, with TRBD1 matching over 7 bases. In germline, CDR1 is SQVTM, CDR2 ANQGSEA. With 1 base clipped from V and 2 bases from J, the junction kept 8 bases outside the gene matches. CDR3 length: 16 residues.

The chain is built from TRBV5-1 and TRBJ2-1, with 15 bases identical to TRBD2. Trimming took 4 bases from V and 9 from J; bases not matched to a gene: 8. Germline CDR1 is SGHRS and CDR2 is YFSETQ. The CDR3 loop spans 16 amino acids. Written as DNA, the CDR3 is TGCGCCAGCAGCGCTCCGGGACTAGCGGGAGGAGGTGAGCAGTTCTTC. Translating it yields CASSAPGLAGGGEQFF.

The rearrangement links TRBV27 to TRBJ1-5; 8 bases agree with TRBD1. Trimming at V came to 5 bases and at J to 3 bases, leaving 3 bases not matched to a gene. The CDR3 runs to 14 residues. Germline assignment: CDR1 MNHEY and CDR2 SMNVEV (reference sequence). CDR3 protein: CASSPDRDNQPQHF. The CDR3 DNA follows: TGTGCCAGCAGTCCGGACAGGGACAATCAGCCCCAGCATTTT.

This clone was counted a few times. CDR3 sequence reads: CATSRDLTDTEAFF. Written as DNA, the CDR3 is TGTGCCACCAGCAGAGATCTGACAGACACTGAAGCTTTCTTT. The chain links TRBV15 to TRBJ1-1, with D possibly being TRBD1 (5 bases). Germline CDR1 LNHNV, CDR2 YYDKDF (reference sequence). The CDR3 runs 14 residues. V dropped 0 bases and J dropped 3 bases, with 8 bases sitting between them. Based on the CDR3 plus reference TRBV15 and TRBJ1-1, the full variable domain is DAMVIQNPRYQVTQFGKPVTLSCSQTLNHNVMYWYQQKSSQAPKLLFHYYDKDFNNEADTPDNFQSRRPNTSFCFLDIRSPGLGDTAMYLCATSRDLTDTEAFFGQGTRLTVV.

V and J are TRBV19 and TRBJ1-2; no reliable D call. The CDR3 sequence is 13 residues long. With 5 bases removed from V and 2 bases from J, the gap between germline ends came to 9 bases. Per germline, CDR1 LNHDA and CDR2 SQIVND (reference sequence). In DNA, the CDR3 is TGTGCCAGTAGTCGAAGCAGGAACTATGGCTACACCTTC. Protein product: CASSRSRNYGYTF.

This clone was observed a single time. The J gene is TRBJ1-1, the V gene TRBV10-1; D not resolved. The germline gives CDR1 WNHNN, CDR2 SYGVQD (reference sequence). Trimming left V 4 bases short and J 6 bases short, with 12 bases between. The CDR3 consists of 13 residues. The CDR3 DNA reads TGCGCCAGCAGTGCGCGGGGAAGCCCTGAAGCTTTCTTT. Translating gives CASSARGSPEAFF.

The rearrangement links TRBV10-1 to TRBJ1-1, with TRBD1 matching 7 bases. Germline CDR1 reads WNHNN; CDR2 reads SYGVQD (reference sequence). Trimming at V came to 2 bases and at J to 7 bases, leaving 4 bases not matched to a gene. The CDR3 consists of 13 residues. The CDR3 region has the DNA TGCGCCAGCAGTGAGATACGACAGGGTGAAGCTTTCTTT. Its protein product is CASSEIRQGEAFF.

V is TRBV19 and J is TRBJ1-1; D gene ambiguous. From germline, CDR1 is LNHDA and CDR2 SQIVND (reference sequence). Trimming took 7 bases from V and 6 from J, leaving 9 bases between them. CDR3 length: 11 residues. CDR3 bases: TGTGCCAGTACCCCCTCCCCTGAAGCTTTCTTT. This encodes CASTPSPEAFF.

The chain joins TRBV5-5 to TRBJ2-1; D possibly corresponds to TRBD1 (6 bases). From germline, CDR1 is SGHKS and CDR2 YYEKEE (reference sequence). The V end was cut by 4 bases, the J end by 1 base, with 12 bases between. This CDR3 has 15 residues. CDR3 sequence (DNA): TGTGCCAGCAGCCTGGCAGGGGCTTCCTACAATGAGCAGTTCTTC. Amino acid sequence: CASSLAGASYNEQFF.

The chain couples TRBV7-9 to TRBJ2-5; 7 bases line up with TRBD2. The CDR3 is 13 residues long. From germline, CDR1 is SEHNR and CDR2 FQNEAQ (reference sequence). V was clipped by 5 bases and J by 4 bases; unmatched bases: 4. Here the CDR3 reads CASSPSGVETQYF. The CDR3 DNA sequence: TGTGCCAGCAGCCCAAGCGGGGTAGAGACCCAGTACTTC. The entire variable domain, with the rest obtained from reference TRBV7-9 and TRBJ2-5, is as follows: DTGVSQNPRHKITKRGQNVTFRCDPISEHNRLYWYRQTLGQGPEFLTYFQNEAQLEKSRLLSDRFSAERPKGSFSTLEIQRTEQGDSAMYLCASSPSGVETQYFGPGTRLLVL.

CDR3 loop: CASSLYRGTNTEAFF. Here the CDR3 DNA reads TGTGCCAGCAGCTTATATCGGGGGACGAACACTGAAGCTTTCTTT. The chain combines TRBV7-2 with TRBJ1-1; D may be TRBD1 (5 bases). CDR3 size: 15 residues. With 2 bases removed from V and 1 base from J, the gap between germline ends came to 11 bases. CDR1 is SGHTA, CDR2 FQGNSA, per germline.

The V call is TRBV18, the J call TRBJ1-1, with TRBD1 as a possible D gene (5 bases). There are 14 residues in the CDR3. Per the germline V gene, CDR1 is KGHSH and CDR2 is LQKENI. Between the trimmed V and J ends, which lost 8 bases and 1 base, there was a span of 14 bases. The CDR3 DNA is TGTGCCAGCCTCACCAGGCAGGGGAACACTGAAGCTTTCTTT. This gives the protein CASLTRQGNTEAFF.

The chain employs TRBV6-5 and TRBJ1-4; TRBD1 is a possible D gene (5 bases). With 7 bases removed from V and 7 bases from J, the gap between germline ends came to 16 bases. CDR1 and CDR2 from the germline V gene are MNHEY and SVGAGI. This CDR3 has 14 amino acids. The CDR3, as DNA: TGTGCCAGCACCTCCTCCGGGGGAATTGAAAAACTGTTTTTT. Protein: CASTSSGGIEKLFF.

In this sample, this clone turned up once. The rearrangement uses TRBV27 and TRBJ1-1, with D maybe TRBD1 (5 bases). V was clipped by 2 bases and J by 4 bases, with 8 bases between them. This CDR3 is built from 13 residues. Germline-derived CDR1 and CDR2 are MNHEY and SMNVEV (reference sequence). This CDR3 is CASSLRQGTEAFF. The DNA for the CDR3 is TGTGCCAGCAGTTTAAGGCAGGGCACTGAAGCTTTCTTT.

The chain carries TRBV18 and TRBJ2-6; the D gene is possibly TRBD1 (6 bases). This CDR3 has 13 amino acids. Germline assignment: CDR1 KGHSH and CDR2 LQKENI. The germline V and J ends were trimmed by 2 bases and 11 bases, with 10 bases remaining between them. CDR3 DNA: TGTGCCAGCTCACCAAAGGGGGTCGACGTCCTGACTTTC. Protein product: CASSPKGVDVLTF.

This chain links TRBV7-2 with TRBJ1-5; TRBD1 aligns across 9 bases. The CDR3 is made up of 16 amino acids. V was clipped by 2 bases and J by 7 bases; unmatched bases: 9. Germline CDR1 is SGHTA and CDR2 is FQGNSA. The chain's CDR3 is CASSLSPGQGMQPQHF. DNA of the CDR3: TGTGCCAGCAGCTTATCTCCGGGACAGGGAATGCAGCCCCAGCATTTT.

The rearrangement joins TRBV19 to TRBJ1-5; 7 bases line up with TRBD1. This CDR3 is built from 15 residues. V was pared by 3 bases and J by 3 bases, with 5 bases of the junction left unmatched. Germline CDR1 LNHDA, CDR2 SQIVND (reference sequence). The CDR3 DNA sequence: TGTGCCAGTAGTATGGGGGACAGAGTCAATCAGCCCCAGCATTTT. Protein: CASSMGDRVNQPQHF.

In DNA, the CDR3 is TGTGCCATCAGCGCACAGCGGGCAGGCTACGAGCAGTACGTC. This encodes CAISAQRAGYEQYV. The chain joins TRBV10-3 to TRBJ2-7; tentative D call: TRBD2 (6 bases). CDR3 length: 14 amino acids. With 6 bases removed from V and 3 bases from J, the gap between germline ends came to 15 bases. CDR1 and CDR2 from the germline V gene are ENHRY and SYGVKD.

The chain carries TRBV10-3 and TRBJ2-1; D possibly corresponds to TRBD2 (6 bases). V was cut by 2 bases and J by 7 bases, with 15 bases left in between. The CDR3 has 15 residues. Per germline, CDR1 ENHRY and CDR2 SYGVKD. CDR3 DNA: TGTGCCATCAGTGAGAAGGAGGGAGGAAGGAATGAGCAGTTCTTC. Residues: CAISEKEGGRNEQFF.

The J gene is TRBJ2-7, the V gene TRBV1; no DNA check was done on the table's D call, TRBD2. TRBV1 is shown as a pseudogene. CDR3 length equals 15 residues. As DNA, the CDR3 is TGCACCAGCAGCCGGACGAGGCGGGAAGACTACGAGCAGTACGTC. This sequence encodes CTSSRTRREDYEQYV.

The CDR3 DNA sequence: TGTGCCAGCAGTTTTTTCGCCTACGAGCAGTACTTC. Protein product: CASSFFAYEQYF. The chain couples TRBV28 to TRBJ2-7; D unclear. Per germline, CDR1 MDHEN and CDR2 SYDVKM. V was shortened by 3 bases and J by 2 bases, with 5 bases between the two germline ends. This CDR3 spans 12 amino acids.